This T cell receptor (beta chain) appears in the sequencing data of a study of T cells in Graves' hyperthyroidism and ophthalmopathy. Using RNA transcripts as the source, TCR beta CDR3 regions were amplified. RT-PCR in the first round (using the HTBI primer set) targeted the TCR CDR3. MiXCR was run by TCRdb on the multiplex PCR reads, yielding one entry per CDR3 protein. In the table there are 250,000 to 350,000 distinct CDR3 sequences, roughly 15% of which are singletons. Germline lookup yields CDR1 SQVTM and CDR2 ANQGSEA. J was trimmed by 1 base and V by 5 bases; bases with no gene match: 6. This CDR3 comprises 15 residues. The study excluded patients with uncontrolled infection, other autoimmune disease, pregnancy or lactation.

The sample was blood. The chain is built from TRBV29-1 and TRBJ2-3; TRBD2 matches at 10 bases. The source is a man aged 30-40 years with Graves' hyperthyroidism. This CDR3 is CSVIFLAGGTDTQYF. Here the CDR3 DNA reads TGCAGCGTTATCTTTCTAGCGGGAGGCACAGATACGCAGTATTTT.